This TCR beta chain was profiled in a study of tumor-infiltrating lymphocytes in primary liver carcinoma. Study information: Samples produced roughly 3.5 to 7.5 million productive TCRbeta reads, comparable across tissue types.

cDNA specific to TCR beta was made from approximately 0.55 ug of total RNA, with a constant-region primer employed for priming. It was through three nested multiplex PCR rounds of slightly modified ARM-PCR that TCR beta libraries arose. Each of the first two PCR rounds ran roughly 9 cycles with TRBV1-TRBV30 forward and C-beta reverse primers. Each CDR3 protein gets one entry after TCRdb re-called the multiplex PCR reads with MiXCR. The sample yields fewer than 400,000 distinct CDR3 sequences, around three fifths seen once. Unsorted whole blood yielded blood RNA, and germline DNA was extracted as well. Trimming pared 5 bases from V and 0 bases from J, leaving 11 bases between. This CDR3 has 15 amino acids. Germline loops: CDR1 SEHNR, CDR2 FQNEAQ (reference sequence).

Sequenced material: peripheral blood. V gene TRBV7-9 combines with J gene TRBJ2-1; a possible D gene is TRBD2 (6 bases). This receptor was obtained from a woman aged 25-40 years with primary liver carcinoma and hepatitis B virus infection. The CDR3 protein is CASSVVSGSYNEQFF. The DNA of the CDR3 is TGTGCCAGCAGCGTCGTTAGCGGCTCCTACAATGAGCAGTTCTTC.